The sample holds one count of the clone carrying this TCR beta chain. These data originate in a study of cytomegalovirus exposure and HLA in healthy donors. Using immunoSEQ multiplex PCR, the repertoire was profiled, and TCRdb retains in-frame clones only, with some absent. The repertoire includes about 130,000 clones, 89% of them detected once, and roughly 1.2% sits in the top ten. The CDR3 consists of 13 residues. The V end was cut by 0 bases, the J end by 4 bases, with 6 bases between. CDR1 and CDR2 (germline): SGHNT, YENEEA. The sample taken for sequencing was PBMCs. V is TRBV11-3 and J is TRBJ1-1, with D unresolved. The TCR originated in a woman aged 18 to 35 in good health and CMV-seronegative. For the CDR3, the DNA is TGTGCCAGCAGCTTAGATCCGGGCACTGAAGCTTTCTTT. Translated, it gives CASSLDPGTEAFF.